Included here is one T cell receptor (beta chain) sequence, with context. Its antigen is still unknown. CDR3 length: 17 amino acids. With V trimmed by 0 bases and J by 7 bases, 9 bases remained unmatched. The germline V gene has CDR1 SGHVS and CDR2 FQNEAQ. The data were obtained in a study of cytomegalovirus exposure and HLA in healthy donors. The wider study: Researchers previously reported finding just under 120 million unique TCR beta sequences from approximately 190 million T cells. Broader study findings: Most of the CMV-associated TCR beta chains (in a later analysis) appeared to be HLA-restricted. Prediction of most subjects' HLA-A and HLA-B alleles by TCR beta sequences was reportedly accurate. A few of the chains that were CMV-associated were confirmed in vitro to be specific for CMV antigens.

Amplification used 60 Vbeta primers and 13 Jbeta primers. TCRdb keeps only in-frame clones here, not all; method: immunoSEQ multiplex PCR. Seen here are some 150,000 clones, approximately 74% observed once, and the top ten hold over 2.5%. The sequenced sample consisted of PBMCs. The gene calls are TRBV7-8 and TRBJ2-2, with 9 bases fitting TRBD1. The TCR sequence derives from a young woman in good health and CMV-seronegative. CDR3 nucleotides: TGTGCCAGCAGCTTAGCCTTACACAGGGGGCGTAGCGGGGAGCTGTTTTTT. This sequence encodes CASSLALHRGRSGELFF.